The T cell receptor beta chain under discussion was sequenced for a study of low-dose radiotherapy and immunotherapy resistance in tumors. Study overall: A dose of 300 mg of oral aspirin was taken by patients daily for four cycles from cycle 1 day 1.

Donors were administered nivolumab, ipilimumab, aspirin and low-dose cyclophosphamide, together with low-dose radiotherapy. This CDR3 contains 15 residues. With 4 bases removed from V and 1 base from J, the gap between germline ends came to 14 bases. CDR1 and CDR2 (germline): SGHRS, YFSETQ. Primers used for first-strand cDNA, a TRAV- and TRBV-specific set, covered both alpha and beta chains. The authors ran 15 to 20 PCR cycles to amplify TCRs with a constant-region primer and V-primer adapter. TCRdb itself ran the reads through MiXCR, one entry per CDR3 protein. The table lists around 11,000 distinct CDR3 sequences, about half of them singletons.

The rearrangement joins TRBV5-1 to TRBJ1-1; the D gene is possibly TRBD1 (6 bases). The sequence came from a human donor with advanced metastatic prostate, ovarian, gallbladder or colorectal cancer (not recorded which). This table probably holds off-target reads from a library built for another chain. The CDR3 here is CASSAGQTPNTEAFF. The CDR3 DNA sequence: TGCGCCAGCAGCGCAGGACAGACTCCGAACACTGAAGCTTTCTTT.